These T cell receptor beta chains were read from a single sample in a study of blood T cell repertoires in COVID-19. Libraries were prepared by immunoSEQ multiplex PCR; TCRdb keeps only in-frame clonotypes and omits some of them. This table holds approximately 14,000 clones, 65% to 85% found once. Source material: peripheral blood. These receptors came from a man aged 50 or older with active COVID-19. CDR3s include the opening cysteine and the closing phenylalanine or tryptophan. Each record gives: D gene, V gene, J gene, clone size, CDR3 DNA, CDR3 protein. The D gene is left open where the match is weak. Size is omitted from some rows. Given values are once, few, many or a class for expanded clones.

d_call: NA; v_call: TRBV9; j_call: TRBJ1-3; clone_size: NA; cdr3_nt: TGTGCCAGCAGCCCGAGCTCTGGAAACACCATATATTTT; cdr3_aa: CASSPSSGNTIYF
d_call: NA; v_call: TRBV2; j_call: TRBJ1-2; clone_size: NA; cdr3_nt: TGTGCCAGCACCACCGAGGGGGTGGGCTATGGCTACACCTTC; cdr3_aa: CASTTEGVGYGYTF
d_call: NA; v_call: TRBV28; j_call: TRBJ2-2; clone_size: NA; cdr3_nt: TGTGCCAGCAGAAGCCTTAGCGATAGTGGATACGGCGGGGAGCTGTTTTTT; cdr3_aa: CASRSLSDSGYGGELFF
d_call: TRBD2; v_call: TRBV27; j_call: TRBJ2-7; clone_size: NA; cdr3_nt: TGTGCCAGCAGTATCATAGCGGGCAGCTCCTACGAGCAGTACTTC; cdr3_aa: CASSIIAGSSYEQYF
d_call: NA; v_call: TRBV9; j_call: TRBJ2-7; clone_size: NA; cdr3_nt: TGTGCCAGCAGCGTAGCGGCAGGGTGGTCCGAGCAGTACTTC; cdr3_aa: CASSVAAGWSEQYF
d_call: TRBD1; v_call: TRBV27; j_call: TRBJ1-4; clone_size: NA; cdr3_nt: TGTGCCAGCAGTTTCACAGGGGGCGGTGAAAAACTGTTTTTT; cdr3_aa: CASSFTGGGEKLFF
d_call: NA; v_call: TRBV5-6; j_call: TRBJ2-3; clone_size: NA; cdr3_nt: TGTGCCAGCAGCTGGGGCGCAGATACGCAGTATTTT; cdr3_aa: CASSWGADTQYF
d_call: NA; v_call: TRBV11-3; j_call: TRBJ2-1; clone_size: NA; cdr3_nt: TGTGCCAGCAGCCCCAGTGGCTGGAATGAGCAGTTCTTC; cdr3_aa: CASSPSGWNEQFF
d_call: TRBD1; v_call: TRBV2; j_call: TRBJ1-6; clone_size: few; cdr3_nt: TGTGCCAGCGTGGGACAGGGTAATTCACCCCTCCACTTT; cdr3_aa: CASVGQGNSPLHF
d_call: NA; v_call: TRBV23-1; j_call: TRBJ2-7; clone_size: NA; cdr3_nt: TGCGCCAGCAGTCAATCGGAGCAGGGGATACCCCCACAGAGCGACGAGCAGTACTTC; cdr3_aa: CASSQSEQGIPPQSDEQYF
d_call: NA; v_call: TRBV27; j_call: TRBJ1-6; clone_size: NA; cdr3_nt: TGTGCCAGCAGTTTACCCAAACAGGGCGGTAATTCACCCCTCCACTTT; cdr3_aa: CASSLPKQGGNSPLHF
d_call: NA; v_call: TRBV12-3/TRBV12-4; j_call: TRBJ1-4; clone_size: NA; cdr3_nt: TGTGCCAGCAGGGGACTTAATGAAAAACTGTTTTTT; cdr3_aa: CASRGLNEKLFF
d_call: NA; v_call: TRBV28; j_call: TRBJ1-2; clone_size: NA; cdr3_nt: TGTGCCAGCAGTCTCCCGACAGGCCCCTATGGCTACACCTTC; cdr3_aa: CASSLPTGPYGYTF
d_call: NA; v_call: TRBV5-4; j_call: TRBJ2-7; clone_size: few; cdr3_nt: TGTGCCAGCAGCTTTTCAGGGGCGTACTACGAGCAGTACTTC; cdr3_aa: CASSFSGAYYEQYF
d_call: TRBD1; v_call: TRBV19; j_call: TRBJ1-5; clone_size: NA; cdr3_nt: TGTGCCAGTAGTATTACAGGGACAGGGGAGCATCAGCCCCAGCATTTT; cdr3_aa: CASSITGTGEHQPQHF
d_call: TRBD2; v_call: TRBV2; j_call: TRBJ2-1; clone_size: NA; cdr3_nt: TGTGCCAGCAGAGAGCGGACTAGCGGTACAGAGCAGTTCTTC; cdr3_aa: CASRERTSGTEQFF
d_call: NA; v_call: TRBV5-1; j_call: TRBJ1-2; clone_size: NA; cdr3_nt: TGCGCCAGCAGCGAAACGGCGGACTTGGGGTACTATGGCTACACCTTC; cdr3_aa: CASSETADLGYYGYTF
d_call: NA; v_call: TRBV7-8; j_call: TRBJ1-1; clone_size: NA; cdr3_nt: TGTGCCAGCAGCCGACAGGCGAACACTGAAGCTTTCTTT; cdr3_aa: CASSRQANTEAFF
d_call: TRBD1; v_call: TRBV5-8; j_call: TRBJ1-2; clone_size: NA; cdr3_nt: TGTGCCAGCAGCTCGCCGACAGGGAAGGAGGGCTACACCTTC; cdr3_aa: CASSSPTGKEGYTF
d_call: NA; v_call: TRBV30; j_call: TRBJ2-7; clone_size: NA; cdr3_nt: TGTGCCTGGAGTGCGGGCTACGAGCAGTACTTC; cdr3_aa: CAWSAGYEQYF
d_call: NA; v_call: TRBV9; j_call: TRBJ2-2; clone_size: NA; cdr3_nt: TGTGCCAGCAGCGGAGGACACAGCACCGGGGAGCTGTTTTTT; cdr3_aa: CASSGGHSTGELFF
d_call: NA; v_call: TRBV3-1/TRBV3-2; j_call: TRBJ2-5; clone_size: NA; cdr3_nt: TGTGCCAGCAGCCAAGATAGGGAAGGGAGGCAGTTCGAGACCCAGTACTTC; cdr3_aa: CASSQDREGRQFETQYF
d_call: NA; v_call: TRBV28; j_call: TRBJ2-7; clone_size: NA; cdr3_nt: TGTGCCAGCAGTCCAGCGGACGGGCTCTACGAGCAGTACTTC; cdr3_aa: CASSPADGLYEQYF
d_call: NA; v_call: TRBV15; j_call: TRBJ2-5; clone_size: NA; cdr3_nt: TGTGCCACCAGCAGAGAGAACAGGAAAGAGACCCAGTACTTC; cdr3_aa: CATSRENRKETQYF
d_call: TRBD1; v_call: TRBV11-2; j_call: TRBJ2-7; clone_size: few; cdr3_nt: TGTGCCAGCAGCACGTACGGACAGGGTGGAGACGAGCAGTACTTC; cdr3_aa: CASSTYGQGGDEQYF
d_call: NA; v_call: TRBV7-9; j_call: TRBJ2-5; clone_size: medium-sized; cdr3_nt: TGTGCCAGCAGCGCCAGGGGTTGGGTAATCCAAGAGACCCAGTACTTC; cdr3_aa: CASSARGWVIQETQYF
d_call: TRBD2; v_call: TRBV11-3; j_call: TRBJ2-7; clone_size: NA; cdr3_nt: TGTGCCAGCAGCCCCGGGGCTAGCGGAAACTACGAGCAGTACTTC; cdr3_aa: CASSPGASGNYEQYF
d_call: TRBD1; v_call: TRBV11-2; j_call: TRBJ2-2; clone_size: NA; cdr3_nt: TGTGCCAGCAGCTTAGAAGGGGGCTGGACCGGGGAGCTGTTTTTT; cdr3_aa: CASSLEGGWTGELFF
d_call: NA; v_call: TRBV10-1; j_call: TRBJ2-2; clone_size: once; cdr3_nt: TGCGCCAGCAGTGATCCGGCTAGTGCCGCCCTAAGTAGCGGGGAGCTGTTTTTT; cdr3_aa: CASSDPASAALSSGELFF
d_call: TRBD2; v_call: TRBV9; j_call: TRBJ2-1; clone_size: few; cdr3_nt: TGTGCCAGCAGCCCGACTAGCGGGAGGGGCAATGAGCAGTTCTTC; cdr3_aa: CASSPTSGRGNEQFF
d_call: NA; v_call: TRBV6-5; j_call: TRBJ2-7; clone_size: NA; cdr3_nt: TGTGCCAGCAGTACCCCGAGGGTCTACGAGCAGTACTTC; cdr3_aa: CASSTPRVYEQYF
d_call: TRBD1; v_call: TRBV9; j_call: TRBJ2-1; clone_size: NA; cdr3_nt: TGTGCCAGCAGCGTAGGGGGACAGCTGTACAATGAGCAGTTCTTC; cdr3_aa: CASSVGGQLYNEQFF
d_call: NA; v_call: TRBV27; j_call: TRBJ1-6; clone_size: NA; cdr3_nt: TGTGCCAGCAGTTTGGCTAATTCACCCCTCCACTTT; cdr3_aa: CASSLANSPLHF
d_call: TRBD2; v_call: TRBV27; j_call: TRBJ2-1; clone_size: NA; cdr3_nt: TGTGCCAGCAGTTCGACTAGCGTGAGCAATGAGCAGTTCTTC; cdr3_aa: CASSSTSVSNEQFF
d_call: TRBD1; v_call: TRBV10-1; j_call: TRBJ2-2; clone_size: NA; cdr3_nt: TGCGCCAGCAAGAGGGACAGCAACACCGGGGAGCTGTTTTTT; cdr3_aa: CASKRDSNTGELFF
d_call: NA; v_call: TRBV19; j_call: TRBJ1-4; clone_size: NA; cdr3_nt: TGTGCCAGTAGTATGTTGCAGGTCGGTCGATCGGATGAAAAACTGTTTTTT; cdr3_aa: CASSMLQVGRSDEKLFF
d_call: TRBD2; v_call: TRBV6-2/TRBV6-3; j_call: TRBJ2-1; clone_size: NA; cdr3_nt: TGTGCCAGCAGTTACTCGAAACTAGCGGGGGCATACAATGAGCAGTTCTTC; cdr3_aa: CASSYSKLAGAYNEQFF
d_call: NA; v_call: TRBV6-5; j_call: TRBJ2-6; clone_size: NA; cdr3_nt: TGTGCCAGCAGCCCGACAGGCTCTGGGGCCAACGTCCTGACTTTC; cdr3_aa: CASSPTGSGANVLTF
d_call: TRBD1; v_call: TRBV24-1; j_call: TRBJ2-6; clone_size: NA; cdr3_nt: TGTGCCACCAGTGATGCCGACAGGGGAGCTGGGGCCAACGTCCTGACTTTC; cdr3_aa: CATSDADRGAGANVLTF
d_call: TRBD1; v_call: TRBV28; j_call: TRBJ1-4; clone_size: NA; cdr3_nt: TGTGCCAGCAGTTTATACCTGGGGACAGCCGAAAATGAAAAACTGTTTTTT; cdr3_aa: CASSLYLGTAENEKLFF
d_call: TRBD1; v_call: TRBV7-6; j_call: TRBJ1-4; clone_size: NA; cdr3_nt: TGTGCCAGCAGCTCAGGATACAGGGGACCTAATGAAAAACTGTTTTTT; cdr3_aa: CASSSGYRGPNEKLFF
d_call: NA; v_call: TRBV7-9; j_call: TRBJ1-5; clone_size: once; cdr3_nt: TGTGCCAGCAGCTTAGTGGGCCAGGGAAGCAATCAGCCCCAGCATTTT; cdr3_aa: CASSLVGQGSNQPQHF
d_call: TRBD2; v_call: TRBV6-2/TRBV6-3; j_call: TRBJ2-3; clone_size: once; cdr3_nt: TGTGCCAGCAGTTATCCGGGAGGGGTCGCAGATACGCAGTATTTT; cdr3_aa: CASSYPGGVADTQYF
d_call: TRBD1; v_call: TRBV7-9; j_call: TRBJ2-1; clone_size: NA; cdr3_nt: TGTGCCAGCAGCCAGACCCGGGACAGTTCCTACAATGAGCAGTTCTTC; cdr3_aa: CASSQTRDSSYNEQFF
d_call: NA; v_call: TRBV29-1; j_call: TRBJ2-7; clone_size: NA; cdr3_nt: TGCAGCGTTGTACTTCAGGGCTACGAGCAGTACTTC; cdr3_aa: CSVVLQGYEQYF
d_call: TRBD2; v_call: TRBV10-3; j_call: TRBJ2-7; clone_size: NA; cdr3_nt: TGTGCCATCAGTGGGGCGGGGGCCTACGAGCAGTACTTC; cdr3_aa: CAISGAGAYEQYF
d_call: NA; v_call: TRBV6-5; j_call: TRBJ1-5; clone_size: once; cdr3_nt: TGTGCCAGCAGTTATAGCCCCATAGGGGATCAGCCCCAGCATTTT; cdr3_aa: CASSYSPIGDQPQHF
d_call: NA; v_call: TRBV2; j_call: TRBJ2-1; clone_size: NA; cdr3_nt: TGTGCCAGCAGTGTACGAGGGTTCGATGAGCAGTTCTTC; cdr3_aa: CASSVRGFDEQFF
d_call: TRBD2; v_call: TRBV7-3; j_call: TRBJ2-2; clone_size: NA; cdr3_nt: TGTGCCAGCAGCCCCAGGACTAGCGGAGTCGGCGGGGAGCTGTTTTTT; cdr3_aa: CASSPRTSGVGGELFF
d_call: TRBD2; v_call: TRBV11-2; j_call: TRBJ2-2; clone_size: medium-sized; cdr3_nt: TGTGCCAGCAGCTTAGAGGCGGGGGGCGGTGGCACCGGGGAGCTGTTTTTT; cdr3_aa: CASSLEAGGGGTGELFF
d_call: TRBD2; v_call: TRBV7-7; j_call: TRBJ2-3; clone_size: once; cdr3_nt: TGTGCAGCTTCGGGGGGGGTCTGCACAGATACGCAGTATTTT; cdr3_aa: CAASGGVCTDTQYF
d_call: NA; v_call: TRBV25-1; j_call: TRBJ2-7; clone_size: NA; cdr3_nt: TGTGCCAGCAGTGTGCGGACCACAGGGTCCCCTCCCAACTACGAGCAGTACTTC; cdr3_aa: CASSVRTTGSPPNYEQYF
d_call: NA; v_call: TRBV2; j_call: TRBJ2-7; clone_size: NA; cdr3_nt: TGTGCCAGCAGGCAGGGCGAAGGCTACGAGCAGTACTTC; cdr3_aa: CASRQGEGYEQYF
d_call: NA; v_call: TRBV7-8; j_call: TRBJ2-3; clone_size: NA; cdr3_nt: TGTGCCAGCAGCTCCGTAGTTCAAGATACGCAGTATTTT; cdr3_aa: CASSSVVQDTQYF